This is a list of T cell receptor beta chains from one sample in a study of early T cells in non-severe SARS-CoV-2 infection. TCRdb redid the calling of the 5' RACE reads with MiXCR, one entry per CDR3 protein. The data hold 50,000 to 65,000 distinct CDR3 sequences, with around 8.4% observed a single time. Specimen: whole blood. Receptor source: an adult who was a healthcare worker with PCR-confirmed SARS-CoV-2 infection or an uninfected control (not recorded which). CDR3s include the opening cysteine and the closing phenylalanine or tryptophan. D genes are given only for firm matches. Some rows mark clone size as missing; the rest say once, few, many or name a class of expanded clone.

many | TRBJ1-5 | - | TRBV29-1 | CSVEGNGQPQHF | TGCAGCGTTGAGGGGAATGGTCAGCCCCAGCATTTT
many | TRBJ2-3 | TRBD1 | TRBV29-1 | CSVDGTGAQYF | TGCAGCGTCGACGGGACAGGGGCGCAGTATTTT
few | TRBJ2-4 | - | TRBV5-6 | CASRHQGFKNIQYF | TGTGCCAGCAGACATCAGGGTTTCAAAAACATTCAGTACTTC
many | TRBJ1-4 | - | TRBV7-9 | CASSNRKKSGEKLFF | TGTGCCAGCAGCAACAGAAAGAAGAGTGGTGAAAAACTGTTTTTT
few | TRBJ1-3 | - | TRBV29-1 | CSVEQGFSGNTIYF | TGCAGCGTTGAACAGGGGTTCTCTGGAAACACCATATATTTT
- | TRBJ2-1 | TRBD2 | TRBV29-1 | CSVEVMGGWGLARLNEQFF | TGCAGCGTTGAAGTAATGGGGGGCTGGGGACTAGCCCGTCTCAATGAGCAGTTCTTC
many | TRBJ2-5 | TRBD1 | TRBV5-1 | CASSQGTGRETQYF | TGCGCCAGCAGCCAAGGGACAGGGAGAGAGACCCAGTACTTC
many | TRBJ1-1 | - | TRBV5-1 | CASKRVGSGDEAFF | TGCGCCAGCAAACGGGTGGGTTCCGGGGATGAAGCTTTCTTT
many | TRBJ2-2 | TRBD2 | TRBV4-2 | CASSPYLAGGQRAGELFF | TGTGCCAGCAGCCCGTACTTAGCGGGAGGCCAGAGGGCCGGGGAGCTGTTTTTT
many | TRBJ1-2 | - | TRBV3-1 | CASRDQGNYGYTF | TGTGCCAGCAGGGACCAGGGAAACTATGGCTACACCTTC
few | TRBJ2-1 | - | TRBV5-4 | CASSDVYGSYNEQFF | TGTGCCAGCAGCGACGTATATGGGTCCTACAATGAGCAGTTCTTC
- | TRBJ1-1 | - | TRBV3-1 | CASSPGVDTEAFF | TGTGCCAGCAGCCCAGGGGTGGACACTGAAGCTTTCTTT
many | TRBJ2-1 | - | TRBV11-2 | CASSSRRVFSYNEQFF | TGTGCCAGCAGCTCCCGACGGGTTTTCTCCTACAATGAGCAGTTCTTC
- | TRBJ1-6 | TRBD1 | TRBV3-1 | CASSGRDRSSYNSPLHF | TGTGCCAGCAGCGGGCGGGACAGAAGCTCCTATAATTCACCCCTCCACTTT
many | TRBJ1-1 | - | TRBV6-1 | CASSEVGGAGAFF | TGTGCCAGCAGTGAAGTTGGGGGGGCCGGTGCTTTCTTT
many | TRBJ2-3 | TRBD1 | TRBV6-1 | CASSVNRQGTDTQYF | TGTGCCAGCAGTGTGAACCGACAGGGGACCGATACGCAGTATTTT
few | TRBJ1-1 | - | TRBV6-2/TRBV6-3 | CASSAGDKGNTEAFF | TGTGCCAGCAGTGCAGGGGACAAAGGGAACACTGAAGCTTTCTTT
- | TRBJ1-1 | TRBD1 | TRBV6-5 | CASRRTGGEAFF | TGTGCCAGCCGGAGGACAGGGGGTGAAGCTTTCTTT
- | TRBJ2-1 | - | TRBV6-5 | CASSRDDNEQFF | TGTGCCAGCAGTCGGGACGACAATGAGCAGTTCTTC
many | TRBJ2-3 | - | TRBV12-3/TRBV12-4 | CASSWSGSTDTQYF | TGTGCCAGCAGTTGGAGCGGTAGCACAGATACGCAGTATTTT
- | TRBJ2-1 | TRBD2 | TRBV12-5 | CASGLGTSGGVHEQFF | TGTGCTAGTGGTTTGGGGACTAGCGGGGGGGTCCATGAGCAGTTCTTC
many | TRBJ2-7 | - | TRBV28 | CASSSPRGATGSYEQYF | TGTGCCAGCAGTTCCCCCCGAGGGGCGACGGGCAGCTACGAGCAGTACTTC
many | TRBJ1-2 | TRBD1 | TRBV5-8 | CASRGQGGLYYGYTF | TGTGCCAGCAGGGGACAGGGGGGGCTATACTATGGCTACACCTTC
many | TRBJ2-2 | - | TRBV20-1 | CSASGWGYTGELFF | TGCAGTGCTAGCGGCTGGGGCTACACCGGGGAGCTGTTTTTT
- | TRBJ1-4 | - | TRBV6-1 | CASLRFIATNEKLFF | TGTGCCAGCCTTCGGTTCATTGCAACTAATGAAAAACTGTTTTTT
- | TRBJ1-1 | - | TRBV12-3/TRBV12-4 | CASSSERDTEAFF | TGTGCCAGCAGCTCCGAGCGGGACACTGAAGCTTTCTTT
many | TRBJ1-3 | - | TRBV20-1 | CSARDDTIYF | TGCAGTGCTAGAGATGACACCATATATTTT
- | TRBJ1-1 | - | TRBV3-1 | CASSPGQPTEAFF | TGTGCCAGCAGCCCGGGACAACCCACTGAAGCTTTCTTT
- | TRBJ2-2 | TRBD2 | TRBV27 | CASREAGSTGELFF | TGTGCCAGCAGGGAAGCGGGGTCCACCGGGGAGCTGTTTTTT
many | TRBJ2-3 | - | TRBV20-1 | CSARERRTDTQYF | TGCAGTGCTAGAGAAAGGAGGACAGATACGCAGTATTTT
many | TRBJ2-7 | - | TRBV7-2 | CASSLLPGRNYEQYF | TGTGCCAGCAGCTTATTACCGGGAAGAAACTACGAGCAGTACTTC
few | TRBJ2-4 | TRBD1 | TRBV20-1 | CSALPGQLTKNIQYF | TGCAGTGCGTTACCGGGACAGCTAACCAAAAACATTCAGTACTTC
- | TRBJ2-2 | - | TRBV6-6 | CASKGGNTGELFF | TGTGCCAGCAAGGGGGGGAACACCGGGGAGCTGTTTTTT
- | TRBJ2-5 | - | TRBV2 | CASRPTEYQETQYF | TGTGCCAGCAGACCCACTGAGTACCAAGAGACCCAGTACTTC
many | TRBJ2-2 | - | TRBV7-2 | CASSLIGGGSNTGELFF | TGTGCCAGCAGCTTAATTGGCGGGGGCTCGAACACCGGGGAGCTGTTTTTT
few | TRBJ1-3 | - | TRBV15 | CATSTNTGTGNTIYF | TGTGCCACCAGTACCAATACAGGGACTGGAAACACCATATATTTT
- | TRBJ2-7 | - | TRBV20-1 | CSALTSRGSYEQYF | TGCAGTGCCCTGACCAGTAGGGGGTCCTACGAGCAGTACTTC
many | TRBJ2-1 | - | TRBV29-1 | CSVEKGSPYNEQFF | TGCAGCGTTGAAAAAGGAAGCCCATACAATGAGCAGTTCTTC
many | TRBJ2-3 | - | TRBV5-1 | CASSLRGDTQYF | TGCGCCAGCAGCCTCAGGGGAGATACGCAGTATTTT
many | TRBJ2-7 | - | TRBV6-1 | CASSLTHEQYF | TGTGCCAGCAGTCTAACCCACGAGCAGTACTTC
few | TRBJ2-7 | TRBD1 | TRBV6-5 | CASSYSKRGQYEQYF | TGTGCCAGCAGTTACTCGAAAAGGGGGCAGTACGAGCAGTACTTC
- | TRBJ2-1 | - | TRBV12-3/TRBV12-4 | CASSQGGILNEQFF | TGTGCCAGCAGTCAAGGAGGCATACTCAATGAGCAGTTCTTC
- | TRBJ2-5 | - | TRBV7-2 | CASSFTSAETQYF | TGTGCCAGCAGCTTTACATCTGCGGAGACCCAGTACTTC
many | TRBJ2-7 | - | TRBV12-2 | CASRYTLKGARYF | TGTGCAAGTCGCTACACTCTGAAGGGGGCAAGGTACTTC
few | TRBJ2-2 | - | TRBV3-1 | CASSQSPRALAGELFF | TGTGCCAGCAGCCAAAGTCCCCGGGCACTAGCCGGGGAGCTGTTTTTT
few | TRBJ1-5 | - | TRBV5-1 | CASSLDGGNQPQHF | TGCGCCAGCAGCTTGGATGGTGGCAATCAGCCCCAGCATTTT
- | TRBJ2-7 | TRBD2 | TRBV5-1 | CASSKLAGVNYEQYF | TGCGCCAGCAGCAAACTAGCGGGGGTGAACTACGAGCAGTACTTC
few | TRBJ1-2 | - | TRBV19 | CASSIVGQFYGYTF | TGTGCCAGTAGTATAGTCGGCCAGTTCTATGGCTACACCTTC
many | TRBJ1-2 | TRBD1 | TRBV7-2 | CASNRQGGGYTF | TGTGCCAGCAATAGACAGGGGGGAGGCTACACCTTC
many | TRBJ2-7 | TRBD1 | TRBV18 | CASSRGQNPTIEQYF | TGTGCCAGCTCACGGGGACAGAACCCAACTATCGAGCAGTACTTC
many | TRBJ1-5 | TRBD1 | TRBV12-3/TRBV12-4 | CASSLGGPAGGSNQPQHF | TGTGCCAGCAGTCTAGGAGGTCCGGCAGGGGGAAGCAATCAGCCCCAGCATTTT
many | TRBJ1-6 | - | TRBV27 | CASSPGTRNSPLHF | TGTGCCAGCAGTCCTGGGACACGGAATTCACCCCTCCACTTT
few | TRBJ2-7 | - | TRBV4-1 | CASSERKGTDYEQYF | TGCGCCAGCAGCGAACGAAAGGGGACTGACTACGAGCAGTACTTC
- | TRBJ2-2 | TRBD1 | TRBV29-1 | CSGGQLSGELFF | TGCAGCGGGGGACAGCTATCCGGGGAGCTGTTTTTT
few | TRBJ2-1 | TRBD2 | TRBV30 | CAWRREGSGSYNEQFF | TGTGCCTGGAGGAGGGAGGGTAGCGGGAGCTACAATGAGCAGTTCTTC
many | TRBJ1-5 | - | TRBV21-1 | CASSKQCMGNQPQHF | TGTGCCAGCAGCAAACAGTGTATGGGCAATCAGCCCCAGCATTTT
many | TRBJ2-7 | TRBD2 | TRBV20-1 | CSAGRGGQYEQYF | TGCAGTGCTGGCCGGGGGGGTCAGTACGAGCAGTACTTC
many | TRBJ2-3 | TRBD2 | TRBV6-5 | CASSPRETSGRQNTQYF | TGTGCCAGCAGTCCGCGTGAGACTAGCGGGAGGCAAAATACGCAGTATTTT
many | TRBJ2-2 | TRBD2 | TRBV19 | CASSMGLAANTGELFF | TGTGCCAGTAGTATGGGACTAGCAGCGAACACCGGGGAGCTGTTTTTT
many | TRBJ2-2 | - | TRBV10-3 | CAISGAFDTGELFF | TGTGCCATCTCCGGGGCTTTTGACACCGGGGAGCTGTTTTTT